This entry lists 5 T cell receptor beta chains sequenced from one sample in a study of blood T cell repertoires in COVID-19. This table comes from immunoSEQ multiplex PCR, and its TCRdb copy is limited to in-frame clones, with some not included. The sample yields around 230,000 clones, approximately 83% seen once. Sequenced: peripheral blood. These receptors originate from a man aged 40-50 years with acute or convalescent COVID-19.

The rearrangement links TRBV6-5 to TRBJ1-2; 7 bases agree with TRBD1. The trim removed 6 bases at V and 1 base at J, leaving 2 bases unmatched. The CDR3 length is 13 residues. Germline V lookup: CDR1 MNHEY, CDR2 SVGAGI. This CDR3 reads CASRHRGNYGYTF. The CDR3 DNA follows: TGTGCCAGCAGGCACAGGGGTAACTATGGCTACACCTTC.

The gene calls are TRBV18 and TRBJ1-1; TRBD1 matches 8 bases. This CDR3 spans 15 amino acids. Germline assignment: CDR1 KGHSH and CDR2 LQKENI. V was clipped by 3 bases and J by 4 bases; unmatched bases: 7. DNA of the CDR3: TGTGCCAGCTCACCGAGGCTGGACAGGGCCACTGAAGCTTTCTTT. Its protein is CASSPRLDRATEAFF.

V is TRBV6-6 and J is TRBJ2-7; possible D gene TRBD2, 6 bases. The CDR3 sequence is 15 residues long. Germline V CDR1 and CDR2: MNHNY, SVGAGI (reference sequence). The V gene lost 4 bases and the J gene lost 7 bases, with 20 bases spanning the gap. The CDR3: CASSFTREPIGEQYF. CDR3 DNA: TGTGCCAGCAGTTTTACCCGGGAGCCCATTGGGGAGCAGTACTTC.

This chain uses TRBV4-2 with TRBJ2-1, with TRBD2 identical over 10 bases. Looked up from germline, CDR1 is LGHNA and CDR2 is YNFKEQ. V trimming: 4 bases; J trimming: 8 bases; junction bases outside the gene matches: 5. The length of the CDR3 is 14 residues. DNA of the CDR3: TGTGCCAGCAGCCCTAGCGGGAGACTTGATGAGCAGTTCTTC. Protein sequence: CASSPSGRLDEQFF.

The DNA of the CDR3 is TGTGCCAGCTCACCGGGGGGGCAGGGGCAGTACTTC. Translation gives CASSPGGQGQYF. The chain carries TRBV18 and TRBJ2-7; a weak D match, TRBD2 (7 bases). The V and J ends lost 3 bases and 9 bases respectively, with 12 bases between them. Looked up from germline, CDR1 is KGHSH and CDR2 is LQKENI. The CDR3 sequence is 12 residues long.